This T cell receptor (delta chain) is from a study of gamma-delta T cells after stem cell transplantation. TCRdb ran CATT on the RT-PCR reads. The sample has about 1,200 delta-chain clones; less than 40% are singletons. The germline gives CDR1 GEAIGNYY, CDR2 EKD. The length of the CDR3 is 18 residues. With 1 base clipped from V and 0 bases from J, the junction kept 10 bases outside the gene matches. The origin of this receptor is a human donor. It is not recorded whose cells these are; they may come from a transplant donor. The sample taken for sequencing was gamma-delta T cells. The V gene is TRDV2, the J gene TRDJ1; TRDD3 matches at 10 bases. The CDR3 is CACDTILRTGGYTDKLIF. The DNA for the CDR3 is TGTGCCTGTGACACGATCCTTCGTACTGGGGGATACACCGATAAACTCATCTTT.